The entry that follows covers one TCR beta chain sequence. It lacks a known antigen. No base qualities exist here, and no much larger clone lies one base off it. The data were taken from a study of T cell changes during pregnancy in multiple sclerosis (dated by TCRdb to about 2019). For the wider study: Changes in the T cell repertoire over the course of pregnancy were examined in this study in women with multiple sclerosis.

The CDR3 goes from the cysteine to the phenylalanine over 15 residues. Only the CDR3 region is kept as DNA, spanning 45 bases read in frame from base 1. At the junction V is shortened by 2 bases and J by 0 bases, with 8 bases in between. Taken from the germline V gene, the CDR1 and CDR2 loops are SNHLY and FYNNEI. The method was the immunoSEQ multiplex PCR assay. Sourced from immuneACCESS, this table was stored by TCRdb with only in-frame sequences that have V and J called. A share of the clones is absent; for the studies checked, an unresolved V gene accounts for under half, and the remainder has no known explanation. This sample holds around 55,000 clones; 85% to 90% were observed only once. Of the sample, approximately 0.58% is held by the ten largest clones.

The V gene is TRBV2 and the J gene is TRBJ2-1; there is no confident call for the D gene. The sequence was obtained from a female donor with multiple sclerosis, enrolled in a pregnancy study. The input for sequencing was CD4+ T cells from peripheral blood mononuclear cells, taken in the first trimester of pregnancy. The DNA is TGTGCCAGCAGTGAAATCTGGAGCTCCTACAATGAGCAGTTCTTC. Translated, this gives CASSEIWSSYNEQFF.